Each of the 26 T cell receptor beta chains below was sequenced from the same sample in a study of post-analysis software for immune sequencing data. Whole-study results and caveats: Four or five TRBV segments, TRBV5-6, TRBV5-1 and TRBV20-1 among them, were found more frequent in patients than controls.

What these receptors recognize is not known. Unique molecular identifiers tagged the TCR beta cDNA libraries. One entry per CDR3 protein results from TCRdb running MiXCR on the PCR reads. The data contain 750,000 to 950,000 distinct CDR3 sequences, approximately 53% of them singletons. Material for sequencing was blood. These receptors originate from a girl aged 10-17 years with multiple sclerosis.

This chain uses TRBV6-2 or TRBV6-3 with TRBJ2-7; 8 positions agree with TRBD1. This CDR3 region has 15 residues. Germline V gene data show CDR1 as MNHEY and CDR2 as SVGEGT. Trimming cost V 5 bases and J 4 bases; bases outside gene matches: 10. The CDR3 protein is CASSRPGQVKYEQYF. The DNA of the CDR3 is TGTGCCAGCAGTAGGCCGGGACAGGTCAAGTACGAGCAGTACTTC.

The chain has TRBV12-3 or TRBV12-4 and TRBJ2-1, with D hard to call. Trimming stripped 0 bases from V and 10 bases from J, with 7 bases between. The CDR3 spans 12 residues. DNA of the CDR3: TGTGCCAGCAGTTTAGCGCCTTGGGAGCAGTTCTTC. Translating gives CASSLAPWEQFF.

V usage is TRBV5-1 and J usage is TRBJ1-6, with D unclear. CDR1 is SGHRS and CDR2 is YFSETQ in the germline V gene. This CDR3 is built from 13 residues. V lost 4 bases and J 8 bases, leaving 10 bases between the germline ends. The CDR3 DNA is TGCGCCAGCAGCCCAGGTTCTGATTCACCCCTCCACTTT. This translates into CASSPGSDSPLHF. Based on the CDR3 plus reference TRBV5-1 and TRBJ1-6, the full variable domain is KAGVTQTPRYLIKTRGQQVTLSCSPISGHRSVSWYQQTPGQGLQFLFEYFSETQRNKGNFPGRFSGRQFSNSRSEMNVSTLELGDSALYLCASSPGSDSPLHFGNGTRLTVT.

This clonotype was detected once. J is TRBJ2-3 and V is TRBV7-3, with a tentative D call TRBD1 (5 bases). The CDR3 length is 18 residues. Trimming took off 5 bases at V and 2 bases at J, with 23 bases between the two ends. Germline V CDR1 and CDR2: SGHTA, FQGTGA. CDR3: CASSAQGPGRGLTDTQYF. The CDR3 DNA is TGTGCCAGCAGCGCCCAAGGGCCCGGTAGGGGCCTCACAGATACGCAGTATTTT. The full variable domain, its missing parts supplied by reference TRBV7-3 and TRBJ2-3, is GAGVSQTPSNKVTEKGKYVELRCDPISGHTALYWYRQSLGQGPEFLIYFQGTGAADDSGLPNDRFFAVRPEGSVSTLKIQRTERGDSAVYLCASSAQGPGRGLTDTQYFGPGTRLTVL.

The V and J genes are TRBV6-5 and TRBJ1-2; D is possibly TRBD1 (6 bases). V was trimmed by 6 bases and J by 2 bases, leaving 13 bases between them. This CDR3 comprises 14 residues. Germline V lookup: CDR1 MNHEY, CDR2 SVGAGI. In DNA, the CDR3 is TGTGCCAGCAGAAATAACAGGGTGAACTATGGCTACACCTTC. Translating gives CASRNNRVNYGYTF.

The gene calls are TRBV20-1 and TRBJ2-1; 9 bases map to TRBD2. Germline V CDR1 and CDR2: DFQATT, SNEGSKA (reference sequence). J was trimmed by 6 bases and V by 1 base; bases with no gene match: 4. CDR3 size: 14 residues. This CDR3 is CSARGLAEGNEQFF. The CDR3 bases are TGCAGTGCTAGAGGACTAGCGGAGGGCAATGAGCAGTTCTTC.

This sequence joins TRBV15 and TRBJ2-5, with a possible D match to TRBD2 (6 bases). The CDR3 contains 15 residues. V was pared by 1 base and J by 4 bases, with 13 bases between. Per the germline V gene, CDR1 is LNHNV and CDR2 is YYDKDF (reference sequence). In DNA form, the CDR3 reads TGTGCCACCAGCAGAGGGACTACCCAGCCAGAGACCCAGTACTTC. Translation: CATSRGTTQPETQYF.

This clonotype occurred a few times. The rearrangement joins TRBV20-1 to TRBJ2-1, with a tentative D call TRBD2 (5 bases). The V end was cut by 0 bases, the J end by 4 bases, with 10 bases between. The CDR3 contains 14 residues. In germline, CDR1 is DFQATT, CDR2 SNEGSKA (reference sequence). The CDR3 loop is CSARDGLMYNEQFF. In nucleotides, the CDR3 is TGCAGTGCTAGAGATGGACTTATGTACAATGAGCAGTTCTTC.

The rearrangement uses TRBV7-3 and TRBJ2-1; D not resolved. V was pared by 5 bases and J by 2 bases, with 13 bases between. Germline V gene lookup returns CDR1 SGHTA and CDR2 FQGTGA. This CDR3 is 15 amino acids long. CDR3 in amino acids: CASSKWRPTYNEQFF. The DNA for the CDR3 is TGTGCCAGCAGCAAATGGCGGCCGACCTACAATGAGCAGTTCTTC.

This clonotype was observed a few times. V and J are TRBV12-5 and TRBJ1-2; no definite D call. This CDR3 comprises 10 residues. Per the germline V gene, CDR1 is LGHNT and CDR2 is FRNRAP. The V gene lost 2 bases and the J gene lost 7 bases, with 2 bases spanning the gap. The CDR3 region has the DNA TGTGCTAGTGGTTTGCGTGGCTACACCTTC. Protein sequence: CASGLRGYTF.

The chain recombines TRBV20-1 with TRBJ2-7; the D call may be TRBD1 or TRBD2 (5 bases each). The germline CDR1 and CDR2 sequences are DFQATT and SNEGSKA (reference sequence). This CDR3 spans 14 amino acids. Trimming left V 4 bases short and J 5 bases short, with 18 bases between. CDR3 DNA: TGCAGTGCTAAGCTCCGGGACGGCTGGAACGAGCAGTACTTC. This encodes CSAKLRDGWNEQYF.

There are a few counts of this clonotype. The gene calls are TRBV29-1 and TRBJ2-5; D uncertain. The germline CDR1 and CDR2 sequences are SQVTM and ANQGSEA. This CDR3 has 13 amino acids. V was shortened by 2 bases and J by 5 bases, with 12 bases between the two germline ends. The CDR3 DNA reads TGCAGCGTTGAACAGAAAGAAGACGAGACCCAGTACTTC. Its translation is CSVEQKEDETQYF.

This clonotype was detected only a few times. The chain links TRBV29-1 to TRBJ1-1, with 10 nucleotides matching TRBD1. CDR1 is SQVTM and CDR2 is ANQGSEA in the germline V gene. Unmatched junction bases numbered 0, after V lost 1 base and J lost 1 base. The CDR3 extends over 14 amino acids. CDR3 nucleotides: TGCAGCGTTGAAGGGACAGGGGGGAACACTGAAGCTTTCTTT. Its translation is CSVEGTGGNTEAFF.

This chain joins TRBV7-6 and TRBJ2-1, with D uncertain. The germline V and J ends were trimmed by 2 bases and 13 bases, with 21 bases remaining between them. The CDR3 is 15 residues long. Germline CDR1 SGHVS, CDR2 FNYEAQ. Here the CDR3 reads CASSLRHIGISPQFF. DNA for the CDR3: TGTGCCAGCAGCTTACGCCATATAGGGATTTCCCCCCAGTTCTTC.

In this sample, this clonotype turned up a few times. The chain's CDR3 is CSARDRGSGSNNEQFF. The CDR3 nucleotides read TGCAGTGCTAGAGACCGAGGGTCGGGGTCGAACAATGAGCAGTTCTTC. J is TRBJ2-1 and V is TRBV20-1, with a possible D match to TRBD2 (5 bases). Germline V lookup: CDR1 DFQATT, CDR2 SNEGSKA (reference sequence). V dropped 0 bases and J dropped 5 bases, with 17 bases sitting between them. This CDR3 comprises 16 residues.

The genes are TRBV4-1 and TRBJ1-5; D possibly corresponds to TRBD1 (5 bases). CDR3 size: 18 residues. Trimming shortened V by 0 bases and J by 2 bases, and 17 bases separated the two germline ends. The V gene's germline CDR1 is MGHRA and CDR2 YSYEKL. Here the CDR3 DNA reads TGCGCCAGCAGCCAAGATGTGGAACAGGAGAGGGGCAATCAGCCCCAGCATTTT. Protein product: CASSQDVEQERGNQPQHF.

The chain links TRBV7-9 to TRBJ2-4, with D possibly matching TRBD1 (6 bases). V was pared by 4 bases and J by 2 bases, with 12 bases between. The CDR3 contains 15 residues. The V gene's germline CDR1 is SEHNR and CDR2 FQNEAQ (reference sequence). The CDR3 protein is CASSSLQGPKNIQYF. Written as DNA, the CDR3 is TGTGCCAGCAGCTCCCTACAGGGACCCAAAAACATTCAGTACTTC.

CDR3: CASSDGTAADEQYF. Written as DNA, the CDR3 is TGCGCCAGCAGCGACGGGACAGCGGCCGACGAGCAGTACTTC. V is TRBV5-1 and J is TRBJ2-4, with TRBD1 identical over 7 bases. The J call is uncertain, as TRBJ2-7 better fits the DNA end. The CDR3 runs to 14 residues. Germline V gives CDR1 SGHRS, CDR2 YFSETQ.

This chain joins TRBV20-1 and TRBJ2-7; 9 positions match TRBD2. The length of the CDR3 is 16 residues. With 1 base clipped from V and 0 bases from J, the junction kept 7 bases outside the gene matches. Germline V lookup: CDR1 DFQATT, CDR2 SNEGSKA (reference sequence). CDR3 coding DNA: TGCAGTGCTAGAGGGAGACTAGCGGATACCTCCTACGAGCAGTACTTC. Translated: CSARGRLADTSYEQYF.

This chain uses TRBV20-1 with TRBJ2-4, with TRBD2 matching 16 bases. The J call is uncertain, as TRBJ2-7 better fits the DNA end. CDR1 and CDR2 (germline): DFQATT, SNEGSKA (reference sequence). The CDR3 has 15 residues. The CDR3 loop reads CSARVGLAGGNEQYF. The CDR3 nucleotides are TGCAGTGCTAGAGTGGGACTAGCGGGAGGGAACGAGCAGTACTTC.

This chain joins TRBV6-5 and TRBJ1-4; TRBD1 matches 7 bases. Losses at the gene ends were 7 bases for V and 8 bases for J; bases not matched to a gene: 13. Germline CDR1 MNHEY, CDR2 SVGAGI. The CDR3 has 15 amino acids. CDR3 nucleotides: TGTGCCAGCACCACCGGACAGGCCCACCGGGAAAAACTGTTTTTT. Encoded protein: CASTTGQAHREKLFF.

Regarding this clonotype: Its ends do not fully match the called genes, so a read error is possible. The rearrangement uses TRBV12-3 or TRBV12-4 and TRBJ2-1; D is unresolved. The CDR3 has 13 residues. CDR3: CASSRSEEWEQFF. Written as DNA, the CDR3 is TGCGCCAGCAGTCGCTCAGAGGAGTGGGAGCAGTTCTTC.

V is TRBV20-1 and J is TRBJ2-1, with D maybe TRBD2 (6 bases). The CDR3 consists of 11 residues. Germline V gene data show CDR1 as DFQATT and CDR2 as SNEGSKA (reference sequence). This chain's CDR3 is CSWRGGPQQFF. The CDR3 DNA sequence: TGCAGCTGGAGGGGAGGACCCCAGCAGTTCTTC.

A single count supports this clonotype. The chain carries TRBV7-9 and TRBJ1-2; perhaps TRBD1 as D (6 bases). The germline CDR1 and CDR2 sequences are SEHNR and FQNEAQ (reference sequence). V dropped 2 bases and J dropped 5 bases, with 18 bases sitting between them. The CDR3 loop spans 16 amino acids. Here the CDR3 DNA reads TGTGCCAGCAGCTTACGGTCGACAGGCGGACGATATGGCTACACCTTC. Protein sequence: CASSLRSTGGRYGYTF. Variable domain in full (rest from reference TRBV7-9 and TRBJ1-2): DTGVSQNPRHKITKRGQNVTFRCDPISEHNRLYWYRQTLGQGPEFLTYFQNEAQLEKSRLLSDRFSAERPKGSFSTLEIQRTEQGDSAMYLCASSLRSTGGRYGYTFGSGTRLTVV.

This clonotype was detected a few times. The chain links TRBV12-3 or TRBV12-4 to TRBJ2-7; D gene unclear. V shed 1 base and J shed 10 bases, with 8 bases lying between them. The CDR3 is 11 residues long. Written as DNA, the CDR3 is TGTGCCAGCAGTTTAGAGTATCCCCAGTACTTC. Translation gives CASSLEYPQYF.

The rearrangement joins TRBV6-1 to TRBJ2-3; D tentatively reads TRBD1 or TRBD2 (6 bases each). The germline V gene encodes CDR1 MNHNS and CDR2 SASEGT. Trimming took off 7 bases at V and 3 bases at J, with 17 bases between the two ends. This CDR3 is built from 15 residues. In DNA, the CDR3 is TGTGCCAGCAATGCGGGAAAAGGGGGGACAGATACGCAGTATTTT. Its translation: CASNAGKGGTDTQYF.